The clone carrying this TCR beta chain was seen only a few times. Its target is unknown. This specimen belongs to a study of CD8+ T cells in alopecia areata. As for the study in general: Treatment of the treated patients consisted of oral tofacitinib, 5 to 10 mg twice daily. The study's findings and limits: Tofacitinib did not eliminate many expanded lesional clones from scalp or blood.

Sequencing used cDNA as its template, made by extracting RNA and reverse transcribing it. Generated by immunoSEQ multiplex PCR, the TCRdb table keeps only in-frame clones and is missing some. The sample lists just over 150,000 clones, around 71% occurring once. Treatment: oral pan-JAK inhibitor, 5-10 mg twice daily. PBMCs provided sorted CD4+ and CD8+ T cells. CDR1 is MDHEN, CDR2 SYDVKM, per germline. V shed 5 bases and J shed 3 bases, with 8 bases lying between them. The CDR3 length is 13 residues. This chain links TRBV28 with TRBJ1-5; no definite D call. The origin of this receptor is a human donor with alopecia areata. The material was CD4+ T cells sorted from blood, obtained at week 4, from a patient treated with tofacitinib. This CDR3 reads CASSQELNQPQHF. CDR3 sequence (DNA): TGTGCCAGCAGTCAGGAACTCAATCAGCCCCAGCATTTT.